A selection of T cell receptor beta chains follows, all from one sample in a study of CD4+ T cells in melanoma. Repertoires were generated with immunoSEQ multiplex PCR, while TCRdb's copy carries only in-frame clones and drops some. The profile shows about 6,600 clones, around 70% of them singletons. Input material: cells from a culture (not recorded whether cultured in vitro). The receptors come from a human donor with melanoma. CDR3s include the opening cysteine and the closing phenylalanine or tryptophan. A D gene is named only where the DNA matches it firmly. The size of a clone is reported for some rows only, either as once, few or many, or as a class for expanded clones.

TRBJ2-5,17,.,TRBV7-9,few,CASSQTMGASKQETQYF,TGTGCCAGCAGCCAAACGATGGGGGCTAGCAAACAAGAGACCCAGTACTTC
TRBJ2-5,16,TRBD2,TRBV4-3,.,CASSQDGLAPGETQYF,TGCGCCAGCAGCCAAGATGGACTAGCCCCTGGGGAGACCCAGTACTTC
TRBJ1-1,14,.,TRBV7-9,.,CASSLGPPSWEAFF,TGTGCCAGCAGCTTAGGACCACCCAGTTGGGAAGCTTTCTTT
TRBJ1-1,15,.,TRBV3-1/TRBV3-2,.,CASSQDGGLGTEAFF,TGTGCCAGCAGCCAAGACGGGGGTTTGGGCACTGAAGCTTTCTTT
TRBJ1-4,13,.,TRBV7-6,.,CASSLEVGEKLFF,TGTGCCAGCAGCCTAGAGGTCGGGGAAAAACTGTTTTTT
TRBJ2-3,12,.,TRBV11-3,.,CASSLGTDTQYF,TGTGCCAGCAGCTTAGGGACAGATACGCAGTATTTT
TRBJ2-1,13,TRBD2,TRBV4-3,few,CASSHGTINEQFF,TGCGCCAGCAGCCATGGGACTATCAATGAGCAGTTCTTC
TRBJ1-2,14,.,TRBV29-1,.,CSVEVSRAHYGYTF,TGCAGCGTTGAAGTCTCCAGGGCCCACTATGGCTACACCTTC
TRBJ1-5,17,.,TRBV7-8,medium-sized,CASSLGARAGSRQPQHF,TGTGCCAGCAGCTTAGGCGCGAGGGCCGGGAGTCGGCAGCCCCAGCATTTT
TRBJ1-1,11,.,TRBV29-1,.,CSVVLRTEAFF,TGCAGCGTTGTCCTCCGCACTGAAGCTTTCTTT